This T cell receptor (beta chain) was obtained from a study of blood T cell repertoires in COVID-19. This table comes from immunoSEQ multiplex PCR, and its TCRdb copy is limited to in-frame clones, with some not included. This table has 150,000 to 200,000 clones, 85% to 95% appearing once. Germline V gene data show CDR1 as SGHRS and CDR2 as YFSETQ. The CDR3 spans 14 residues. Losses at the gene ends were 4 bases for V and 9 bases for J; bases not matched to a gene: 7. This chain links TRBV5-1 with TRBJ1-6, with 7 positions matching TRBD1. This TCR came from an older woman with COVID-19, enrolled during active disease. Source material: peripheral blood. CDR3 nucleotides: TGCGCCAGCAGCCCGGGGACAGAGAGTTCACCCCTCCACTTT. It codes for CASSPGTESSPLHF.